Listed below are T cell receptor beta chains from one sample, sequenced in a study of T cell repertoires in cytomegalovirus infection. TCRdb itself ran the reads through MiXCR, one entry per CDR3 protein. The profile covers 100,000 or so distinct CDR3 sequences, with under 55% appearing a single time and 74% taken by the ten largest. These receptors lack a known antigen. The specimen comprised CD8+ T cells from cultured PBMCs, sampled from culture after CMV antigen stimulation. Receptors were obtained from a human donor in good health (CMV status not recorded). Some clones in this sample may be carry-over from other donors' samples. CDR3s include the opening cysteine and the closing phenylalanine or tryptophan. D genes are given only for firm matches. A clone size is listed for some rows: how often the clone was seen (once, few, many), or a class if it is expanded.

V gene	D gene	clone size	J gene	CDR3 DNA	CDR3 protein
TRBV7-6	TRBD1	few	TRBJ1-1	TGTGCCAGCAGCGTTGGACAGGGAGAGTACACTGAAGCTTTCTTT	CASSVGQGEYTEAFF
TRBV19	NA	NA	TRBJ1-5	TGTGCCAGTACCCTACAAGGGGGAGGACAGCCCCAGCATTTT	CASTLQGGGQPQHF
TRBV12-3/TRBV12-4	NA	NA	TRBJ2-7	TGTGCCAGCAGTTTAGCTGGCGAGCAGTACTTC	CASSLAGEQYF
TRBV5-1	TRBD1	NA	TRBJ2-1	TGCGCCAGCAGCCCGACCGGGACAGTAGTAAATGAGCAGTTCTTC	CASSPTGTVVNEQFF
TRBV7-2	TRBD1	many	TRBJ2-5	TGTGCCAGCAGCCAGACAGGGGGCAGCGAGACCCAGTACTTC	CASSQTGGSETQYF
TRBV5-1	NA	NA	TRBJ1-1	TGCGCCAGCAGCCGGACACAAAACACTGAAGCTTTCTTT	CASSRTQNTEAFF
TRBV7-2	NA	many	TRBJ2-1	TGTGCCAGCAGCTACTTGTACAATGAGCAGTTCTTC	CASSYLYNEQFF
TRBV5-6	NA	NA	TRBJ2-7	TGTGCCAGCAGCTTAACTACAGGGAACGAGCAGTACTTC	CASSLTTGNEQYF
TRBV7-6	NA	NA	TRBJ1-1	TGTGCCAGCAGCTTAGGATTTATCTCAGGGACTGAAGCTTTCTTT	CASSLGFISGTEAFF
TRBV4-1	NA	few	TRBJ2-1	TGCGCCAGCAGCCAATCGGGACTCAACAATGAGCAGTTCTTC	CASSQSGLNNEQFF
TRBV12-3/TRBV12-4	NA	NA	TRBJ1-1	TGTGCCAGCAGTTTAATGGGTGCAGAAGCTTTCTTT	CASSLMGAEAFF
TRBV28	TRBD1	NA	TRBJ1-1	TGTGCCAGCAGTTTGCAGGGGGGTAACACTGAAGCTTTCTTT	CASSLQGGNTEAFF
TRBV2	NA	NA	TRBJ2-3	TGTGCCAGCATCCTGACAGGCCTCACAGATACGCAGTATTTT	CASILTGLTDTQYF
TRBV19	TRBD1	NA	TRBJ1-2	TGTGCCAGTAGTATAGACGGGACAGGGGTCTATGGCTACACCTTC	CASSIDGTGVYGYTF
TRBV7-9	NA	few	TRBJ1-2	TGTGCCAGCAGCCCGACATCTATTAACTATGGCTACACCTTC	CASSPTSINYGYTF
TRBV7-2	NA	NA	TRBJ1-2	TGTGCCAGCAGCTCTGGATTCTATGGCTACACCTTC	CASSSGFYGYTF
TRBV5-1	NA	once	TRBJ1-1	TGCGCCAGCAGCTTGTTTGAAGGCACTGAAGCTTTCTTT	CASSLFEGTEAFF
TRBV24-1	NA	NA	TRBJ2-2	TGTGCCACCAGTAGAGGAGCGGGGAACACCGGGGAGCTGTTTTTT	CATSRGAGNTGELFF
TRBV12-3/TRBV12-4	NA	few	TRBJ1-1	TGTGCCAGCAGTTTATTGCAGGGCGGGAGCACTGAAGCTTTCTTT	CASSLLQGGSTEAFF
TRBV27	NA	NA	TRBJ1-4	TGTGCCAGCAGCTATGGCTCACCTATAGGAAAACTGTTTTTT	CASSYGSPIGKLFF
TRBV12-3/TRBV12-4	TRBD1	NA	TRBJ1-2	TGTGCCAGCAGTTTCCCCCGGGCAGGGGGGGACTATGGCTACACCTTC	CASSFPRAGGDYGYTF
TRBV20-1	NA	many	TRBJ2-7	TGCAGTGCTAAGGGGGGGACCCCCTACGAGCAGTACTTC	CSAKGGTPYEQYF
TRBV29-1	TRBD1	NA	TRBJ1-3	TGCAGCGTTGAAGACCACGGGACAGGGGATAGCTCTGGAAACACCATATATTTT	CSVEDHGTGDSSGNTIYF
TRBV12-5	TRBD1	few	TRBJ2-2	TGTGCTAGTGGTTTGCCCTACAGGGGGTTCAAGAGCACCGGGGAGCTGTTTTTT	CASGLPYRGFKSTGELFF
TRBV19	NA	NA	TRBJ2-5	TGTGCCAGTAATACAGGGACGCAAGAGACCCAGTACTTC	CASNTGTQETQYF
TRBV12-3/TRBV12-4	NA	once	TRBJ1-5	TGTGCCAGCAGTTTGATGTGGACGGTTTTGGGGCCCCAGCATTTT	CASSLMWTVLGPQHF
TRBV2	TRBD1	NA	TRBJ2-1	TGTGCCACCCGACAGGGGGCCAGCAATGAGCAGTTCTTC	CATRQGASNEQFF
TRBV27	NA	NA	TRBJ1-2	TGTGCCAGCAGTTTATTTTTTGACGGCTATGGCTACACCTTC	CASSLFFDGYGYTF
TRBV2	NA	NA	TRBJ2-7	TGTGCCAGCAACCTGGACTGGACCTACGAGCAGTACTTC	CASNLDWTYEQYF
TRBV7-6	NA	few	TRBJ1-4	TGTGCCAGCAGCGGCCGGGAGGCCAATGAAAAACTGTTTTTT	CASSGREANEKLFF
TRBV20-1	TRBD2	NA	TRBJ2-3	TGCAGTGCCCTCATTCATTCCGAGACTAGCGGGGGGCCCTATAGCACAGATACGCAGTATTTT	CSALIHSETSGGPYSTDTQYF
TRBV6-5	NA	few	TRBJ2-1	TGTGCCAGCAGTTCCCTCGCAGGGGAGACCTACAATGAGCAGTTCTTC	CASSSLAGETYNEQFF
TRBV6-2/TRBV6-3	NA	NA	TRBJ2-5	TGTGCCAGCAGTAGGGACGGCTACCAAGAGACCCAGTACTTC	CASSRDGYQETQYF
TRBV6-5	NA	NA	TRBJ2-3	TGTGCCAGCAGGCGAACCATCCCCGGCACAGATACGCAGTATTTT	CASRRTIPGTDTQYF
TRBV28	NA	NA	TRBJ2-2	TGTGCCAGCAGTTTTGCTAGGGAGGCCGGGGAGCTGTTTTTT	CASSFAREAGELFF
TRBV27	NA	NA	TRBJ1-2	NA	CASSSSGQTYGYTF
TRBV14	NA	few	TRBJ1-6	TGTGCCAGCAGCCCCTACAGTCAGAATTCACCCCTCCACTTT	CASSPYSQNSPLHF
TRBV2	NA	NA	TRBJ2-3	TGTGCCAGCAGTGAGGTGACCTTGCACAAAGATACGCAGTATTTT	CASSEVTLHKDTQYF
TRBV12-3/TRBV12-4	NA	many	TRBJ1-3	TGTGCCAGCAGTTTAGCCTATGGAAACACCATATATTTT	CASSLAYGNTIYF
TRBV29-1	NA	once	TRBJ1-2	TGCAGCGTTGAAGGACCTAACTATGGCTACACCTTC	CSVEGPNYGYTF
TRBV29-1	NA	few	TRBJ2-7	TGCAGCGTGATGACAGGCTCCTACGAGCAGTACTTC	CSVMTGSYEQYF
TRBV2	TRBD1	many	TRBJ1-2	TGTGCCAGCAGTGTGGGGCAGGGGGACTATGGCTACACCTTC	CASSVGQGDYGYTF
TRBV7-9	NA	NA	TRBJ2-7	TGTGCCAGCAGCTTAACCGACAGATACGAGCAGTACTTC	CASSLTDRYEQYF
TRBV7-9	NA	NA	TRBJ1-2	TGTGCCAGCAGCTCTCGACAGGTTCTCTATGGCTACACCTTC	CASSSRQVLYGYTF
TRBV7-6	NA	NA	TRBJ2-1	TGTGCCAGCTCGGCCTCTACGATAAATGAGCAGTTCTTC	CASSASTINEQFF
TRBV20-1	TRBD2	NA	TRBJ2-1	TGCAGTGCTAGAGGGCTAGCGGGTATTACAAGCTCCTACAATGAGCAGTTCTTC	CSARGLAGITSSYNEQFF
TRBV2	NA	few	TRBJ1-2	TGTGCCAGCAGTGCGTTTCGGACAAACGAGCGAGGCTACACCTTC	CASSAFRTNERGYTF
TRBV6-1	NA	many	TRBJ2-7	TGTGCCAGCAGTGAACCATCCGGGTACACCTACGAGCAGTACTTC	CASSEPSGYTYEQYF
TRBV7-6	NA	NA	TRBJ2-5	TGTGCCAGCAGCTTATCTTTCAGGAACAGACAAGAGACCCAGTACTTC	CASSLSFRNRQETQYF
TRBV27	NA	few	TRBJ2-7	TGTGCCAGCAGTTTACAGGGAGCCGAGCAGTACTTC	CASSLQGAEQYF
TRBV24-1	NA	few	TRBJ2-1	TGTGCCACCAGTGATTGGTACAATGAGCAGTTCTTC	CATSDWYNEQFF
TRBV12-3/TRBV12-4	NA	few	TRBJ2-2	TGTGCCAGCAGTTTAGCGCTAAAGACCGGGGAGCTGTTTTTT	CASSLALKTGELFF
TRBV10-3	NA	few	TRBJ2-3	TGTGCCACCGCGGATCACATTACAGATACGCAGTATTTT	CATADHITDTQYF
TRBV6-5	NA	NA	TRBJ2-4	TGTGCCAGCAGACACCGAGGACCCCCGGGTCCACAGTACTTC	CASRHRGPPGPQYF
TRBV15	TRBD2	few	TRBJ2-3	TGTGCCACCAGCAGAGATCCCTATAGCGGGGGCAACACAGATACGCAGTATTTT	CATSRDPYSGGNTDTQYF
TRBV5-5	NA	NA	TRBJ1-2	TGTGCCAGCAGCCAACAAGGGGAGAGAAACTATGGCTACACCTTC	CASSQQGERNYGYTF
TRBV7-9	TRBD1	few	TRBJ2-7	TGTGCCAGCAGCTTAAACAGGGGACACGAGCAGTACTTC	CASSLNRGHEQYF